Presented here are 13 T cell receptor beta chains from one specimen sequenced in a study of neurological immune-mediated disorders. TCRdb recomputed calls from the 5' RACE reads with MiXCR, one row per CDR3 protein. The sample consists of tens of thousands of distinct CDR3 sequences, 3% to 4.5% of them appearing once. What was sequenced was PBMCs. These receptors all come from a man aged 25 to 40 with multiple sclerosis.

The sample holds many counts of this clonotype. The V call is TRBV20-1, the J call TRBJ2-3; TRBD2 aligns across 7 bases. The CDR3 is 11 amino acids. The germline V gene has CDR1 DFQATT and CDR2 SNEGSKA (reference sequence). V was pared by 7 bases and J by 11 bases, with 9 bases of the junction left unmatched. CDR3 nucleotide sequence: TGCAGTGTAACCCCGGGACTATGGCAGTATTTT. Amino acid sequence: CSVTPGLWQYF.

This clonotype was observed many times. The chain carries TRBV5-1 and TRBJ2-1, with D possibly being TRBD2 (6 bases). This CDR3 region has 15 residues. Trimming left V 2 bases short and J 6 bases short, with 15 bases between. Germline CDR1 reads SGHRS; CDR2 reads YFSETQ. Written as DNA, the CDR3 is TGCGCCAGCAGCTTTACTAGCTCGAAGAGCAATGAGCAGTTCTTC. This sequence encodes CASSFTSSKSNEQFF. The whole variable domain, filled in from reference TRBV5-1 and TRBJ2-1, reads KAGVTQTPRYLIKTRGQQVTLSCSPISGHRSVSWYQQTPGQGLQFLFEYFSETQRNKGNFPGRFSGRQFSNSRSEMNVSTLELGDSALYLCASSFTSSKSNEQFFGPGTRLTVL.

This clonotype was recorded at least ten times. The chain joins TRBV5-1 to TRBJ2-2, with D maybe TRBD2 (7 bases). This CDR3 has 13 amino acids. V was shortened by 10 bases and J by 8 bases, with 18 bases between the two germline ends. CDR1 is SGHRS and CDR2 is YFSETQ in the germline V gene. The CDR3 region has the DNA TGCGCCTGCGCTGCGGGGGCGGATGGGGAGCTGTTTTTT. Protein: CACAAGADGELFF.

This clonotype was picked up a small number of times. The genes are TRBV7-3 and TRBJ2-1; D call uncertain. The V end was cut by 8 bases, the J end by 2 bases, with 16 bases between. Germline V CDR1 and CDR2: SGHTA, FQGTGA. The CDR3 length is 15 residues. CDR3 DNA sequence: TGTGCCAGCCAACTCAGCCCATCCCCCTACAATGAGCAGTTCTTC. Translation: CASQLSPSPYNEQFF.

The genes are TRBV12-3 or TRBV12-4 and TRBJ1-3; perhaps TRBD1 as D (5 bases). The V and J ends lost 2 bases and 1 base respectively, with 12 bases between them. This CDR3 contains 16 residues. The CDR3: CASSLQGSASGNTIYF. CDR3 nucleotides: TGTGCCAGCAGTTTACAGGGAAGTGCGTCTGGAAACACCATATATTTT.

This clonotype occurred many times. The junction departs from the called germline gene at one end, perhaps through a read error. The gene calls are TRBV4-1 and TRBJ1-6, with TRBD1 matching 9 bases. This CDR3 has 16 amino acids. Germline CDR1 reads MGHRA; CDR2 reads YSYEKL. The CDR3 DNA reads as TGCGCCAGCAGCCAGGACGGGACAGGGAGCCGTTCACCCCTCAACTTT. Its protein is CASSQDGTGSRSPLNF.

This clonotype showed up just a few times. V gene TRBV7-3 combines with J gene TRBJ2-1; 8 bases fit TRBD2. This CDR3 region has 15 residues. Germline CDR1 SGHTA, CDR2 FQGTGA. Trimming cost V 2 bases and J 7 bases; bases outside gene matches: 7. The CDR3 DNA sequence: TGTGCCAGCAGCTTAGCGGGAGGAGGGTTTAATGAGCAGTTCTTC. It specifies CASSLAGGGFNEQFF.

A note on this clonotype: Its ends do not fully match the called genes, so a read error is possible. This chain joins TRBV12-3 or TRBV12-4 and TRBJ1-6, with TRBD1 identical over 8 bases. This CDR3 comprises 14 residues. Written as DNA, the CDR3 is TGTGCCAGCAGACGGGGACAGGATAATTCACCCCTCAACTTT. It specifies CASRRGQDNSPLNF.

This clonotype has ten or more counts. The V and J genes are TRBV18 and TRBJ2-3; 10 positions match TRBD1. CDR1 is KGHSH and CDR2 is LQKENI in the germline V gene. The CDR3 has 16 amino acids. J lost 3 bases, V lost 3 bases, and 6 bases had no gene match. CDR3 in amino acids: CASSPLGTGATDTQYF. The DNA for the CDR3 is TGTGCCAGCTCACCCCTCGGGACAGGGGCGACAGATACGCAGTATTTT.

The chain links TRBV10-3 to TRBJ1-1; 10 bases line up with TRBD1. Germline assignment: CDR1 ENHRY and CDR2 SYGVKD. The CDR3 has 13 residues. The V and J ends lost 8 bases and 5 bases, in that order; junction bases with no gene match: 5. CDR3 protein: CAIGQGVETEAFF. CDR3 nucleotide sequence: TGTGCCATCGGACAGGGGGTTGAAACTGAAGCTTTCTTT.

This clonotype has ten or more counts. The chain is built from TRBV20-1 and TRBJ1-1; D is perhaps TRBD1 (6 bases). Germline V gene lookup returns CDR1 DFQATT and CDR2 SNEGSKA (reference sequence). Trimming took 2 bases from V and 4 from J, leaving 14 bases between them. The CDR3 has 14 amino acids. In nucleotides, the CDR3 is TGCAGTGCTAGAATGGGGGGCTGGGGCACTGAAGCTTTCTTT. It yields the protein CSARMGGWGTEAFF.

In regard to this clonotype: One base away lies a much larger clone, so this may be a sequencing read error. The chain uses TRBV12-3 or TRBV12-4 and TRBJ2-7, with D perhaps TRBD1 or TRBD2 (5 bases each). V was cut by 1 base and J by 2 bases, with 9 bases left in between. The CDR3 is made up of 14 amino acids. CDR3 coding DNA: TGTGCCAGCAGTTTAGTGGGGGACGCCTACGAGCAGTACTTC. Its protein is CASSLVGDAYEQYF.

This clonotype was recorded at least ten times. The DNA of the CDR3 is TGTGCCAGCACCTCACAGTCTGGAGAGGACAGGGGCTCCTACAATGAGCAGTTCTTC. Translated, it gives CASTSQSGEDRGSYNEQFF. V is TRBV7-6 and J is TRBJ2-1; 9 bases fit TRBD1. The CDR3 spans 19 residues. CDR1 and CDR2 (germline): SGHVS, FNYEAQ. J lost 0 bases, V lost 7 bases, and 16 bases had no gene match.